Listed below are T cell receptor beta chains from one sample, sequenced in a study of cytotoxic CD8 clonotypes in ibrutinib-treated CLL. The data were produced by immunoSEQ multiplex PCR, yet TCRdb's version contains in-frame clones alone and is incomplete. Here the sample spans 80,000 to 95,000 clones, 79% being singletons. The specimen was PBMCs, collected after 12 months of ibrutinib treatment. Every receptor here comes from a human donor with chronic lymphocytic leukemia. The conserved cysteine and the conserved F or W are not part of the CDR3 here.

v_gene: TRBV18
j_gene: TRBJ2-7
CDR3aa: ASSQFQGAYEQY

v_gene: TRBV2
j_gene: TRBJ1-2
CDR3aa: ASSGLPGDGYT

v_gene: TRBV5-1
j_gene: TRBJ1-6
CDR3aa: ASSRTQGVDSPLH

v_gene: TRBV15
j_gene: TRBJ2-5
CDR3aa: ATSRDGAGKETQY

v_gene: TRBV2
j_gene: TRBJ2-7
CDR3aa: ASSEAAQY

v_gene: TRBV28
j_gene: TRBJ1-1
CDR3aa: ASSLGRLEAF

v_gene: TRBV7-9
j_gene: TRBJ1-2
CDR3aa: ASSLGGTTNYGYT

v_gene: TRBV4-2
j_gene: TRBJ2-5
CDR3aa: ASSQQMGPPARTQY

v_gene: TRBV7-6
j_gene: TRBJ2-5
CDR3aa: ASSGGLAGEAETQY

v_gene: TRBV4-2
j_gene: TRBJ2-5
CDR3aa: ASSQDRTDQETQY

v_gene: TRBV4-2
j_gene: TRBJ1-2
CDR3aa: ASSQDSGAAYGYT

v_gene: TRBV7-2
j_gene: TRBJ1-1
CDR3aa: ASSLPPWQENTEAF

v_gene: TRBV6-1
j_gene: TRBJ2-1
CDR3aa: ASTREWGSYNEQF

v_gene: TRBV5-8
j_gene: TRBJ2-7
CDR3aa: ASSFLGRDSLA

v_gene: TRBV27
j_gene: TRBJ2-2
CDR3aa: ASSPIGTGNAGELF